This T cell receptor beta chain appears in the sequencing data of a study of PD-L1 blockade in urothelial cancer. For the study at large: Patients took up atezolizumab around 2014 at 1,200 mg intravenously every 3 weeks. Study patients had been treated with 0 to 3 previous chemotherapy regimens.

A few counts support this clone. The CDR3 is 15 amino acids. Germline values: CDR1 SGDLS, CDR2 YYNGEE. The ends were cut back, 0 bases at V and 2 bases at J, with 9 bases in the middle. This sample's time point: pretreatment peripheral blood. Sequencing was performed with immunoSEQ multiplex PCR; in TCRdb, only in-frame clones are kept and a portion is missing. The sample holds 70,000 to 80,000 clones; just under 85% are singletons and the top ten take about 7.4%. The chain joins TRBV9 to TRBJ2-1; D might be TRBD2 (5 bases). Sequences were derived from PBMCs, sampled around atezolizumab (anti-PD-L1) treatment. The clonotype originates from a man aged 35-49 years with urothelial cancer. CDR3 in amino acids: CASSVDGGPYNEQFF. The CDR3 DNA follows: TGTGCCAGCAGCGTAGACGGAGGACCCTACAATGAGCAGTTCTTC.